Presented here are 2 T cell receptor beta chains from one specimen sequenced in a study of T-cell memory formation after mild COVID-19. TCRdb reprocessed the 5' RACE reads via MiXCR and lists one record per CDR3 protein. The data contain 280,000 or so distinct CDR3 sequences, roughly 8.2% of them singletons. Sequencing was done on a sample of PBMCs or a T cell subset sorted from them (not recorded which). All receptors derive from a man between 18 and 35 years old who had mild COVID-19 (a few samples of this study predate the infection). Cell type and time point are not known.

This clonotype was observed a handful of times. The chain combines TRBV5-5 with TRBJ1-2; D unclear. The CDR3 is 15 amino acids. V lost 3 bases, J lost 2 bases, and 14 bases lay in between. Germline values: CDR1 SGHKS, CDR2 YYEKEE (reference sequence). The CDR3 sequence is CASSSGEFSNYGYTF. The CDR3 region has the DNA TGTGCCAGCAGCTCCGGGGAATTTTCAAACTATGGCTACACCTTC.

This sequence joins TRBV11-2 and TRBJ2-3; D is possibly TRBD2 (6 bases). Trimming removed 5 bases from V and 8 bases from J, with 17 bases in between. Germline assignment: CDR1 SGHAT and CDR2 FQNNGV. CDR3 length equals 14 residues. In DNA, the CDR3 is TGTGCCAGCAGCGGCTCGGGGGACTTGGGTACGCAGTATTTT. It encodes CASSGSGDLGTQYF.